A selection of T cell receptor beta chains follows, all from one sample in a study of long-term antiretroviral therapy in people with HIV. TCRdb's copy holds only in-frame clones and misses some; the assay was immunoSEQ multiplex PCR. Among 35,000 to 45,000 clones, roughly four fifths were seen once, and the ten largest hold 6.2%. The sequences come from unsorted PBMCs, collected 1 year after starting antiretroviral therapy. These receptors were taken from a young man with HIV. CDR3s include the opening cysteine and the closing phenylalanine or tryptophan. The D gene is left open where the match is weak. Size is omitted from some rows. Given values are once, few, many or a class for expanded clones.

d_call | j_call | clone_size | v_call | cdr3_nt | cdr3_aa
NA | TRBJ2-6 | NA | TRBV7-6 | TGTGCCAGCAGCCCCGGGGCCGGCTCTGGGGCCAACGTCCTGACTTTC | CASSPGAGSGANVLTF
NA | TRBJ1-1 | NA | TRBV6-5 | TGTGCCAGCAGTATACAGGGTATTCGCACTGAAGCTTTCTTT | CASSIQGIRTEAFF
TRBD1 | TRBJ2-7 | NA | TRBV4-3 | TGCGCCAGCAGCCAAGGACAGGGGGATATCTACGAGCAGTACTTC | CASSQGQGDIYEQYF
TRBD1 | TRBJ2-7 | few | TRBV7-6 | TGTGCCAGCAGCTTCAGACAGGGGGCGTACGAGCAGTACTTC | CASSFRQGAYEQYF
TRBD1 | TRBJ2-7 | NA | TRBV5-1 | TGCGCCAGCAGCGGTATCGGGACAGGGTACGAGCAGTACTTC | CASSGIGTGYEQYF
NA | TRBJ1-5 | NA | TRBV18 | TGTGCCAGCTCACCGGATAGCAATCAGCCCCAGCATTTT | CASSPDSNQPQHF
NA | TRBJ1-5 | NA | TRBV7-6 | TGTGCCAGCAGCCCCGACAGTGATAGCAATCAGCCCCAGCATTTT | CASSPDSDSNQPQHF
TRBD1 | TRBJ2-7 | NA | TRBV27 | TGTGCCAGCAGTTCTTCCCGACAGGGAGACTACGAGCAGTACTTC | CASSSSRQGDYEQYF
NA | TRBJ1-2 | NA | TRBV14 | TGTGCCAGCAGCCAACCGGACAGAAACTATGGCTACACCTTC | CASSQPDRNYGYTF
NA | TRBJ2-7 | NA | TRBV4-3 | TGCGCCAGCAGCCAAGGGGATAGCGGACCCTACGAGCAGTACTTC | CASSQGDSGPYEQYF
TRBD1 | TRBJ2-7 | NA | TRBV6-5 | TGTGCCAGCAGTCCCGGGACAGGAATAAGTCAGTACTTC | CASSPGTGISQYF
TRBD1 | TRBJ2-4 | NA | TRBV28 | TGTGCCAGCAGTCAAACTAAGACAGGGTGGCAAAACATTCAGTACTTC | CASSQTKTGWQNIQYF
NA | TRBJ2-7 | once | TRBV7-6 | TGTGCCAGCACCCGCGGAGGGGTTGGCGAGCAGTACTTC | CASTRGGVGEQYF
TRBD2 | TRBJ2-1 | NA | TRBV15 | TGTGCCACCAGCAGCCGGGGGGGGGTCTACAATGAGCAGTTCTTC | CATSSRGGVYNEQFF
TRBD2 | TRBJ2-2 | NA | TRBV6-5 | TGTGCCAGCAAGACGGGGGGGAACACCGGGGAGCTGTTTTTT | CASKTGGNTGELFF
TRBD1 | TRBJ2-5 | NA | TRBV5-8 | TGTGCCAGCCGCCGGTGGGACAGGGACCAAGAGACCCAGTACTTC | CASRRWDRDQETQYF
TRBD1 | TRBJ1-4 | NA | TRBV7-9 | TGTGCCAGCAGCTCTCCACAGGGGGCTCGGGAAAAACTGTTTTTT | CASSSPQGAREKLFF